Listed below are T cell receptor beta chains from one sample, sequenced in a study of T cells after yellow fever vaccination. Each CDR3 protein is one row after TCRdb ran MiXCR on the 5' RACE reads. The sample records over 300,000 distinct CDR3 sequences, 4.1% being singletons. Sequenced material: PBMCs, taken 5 days after the yellow fever booster vaccination. All receptors derive from a young man who received the YFV17D yellow fever vaccine. The CDR3 runs from the conserved cysteine through the conserved F or W. The D gene is left open where the match is weak. Some rows have no size entry. The others give once, few or many, or a class for an expanded clone.

J,V,size,D,CDR3,DNA
TRBJ2-3,TRBV27,many,TRBD2,CASSLTSGGGDTQYF,TGTGCCAGCAGTTTGACTAGCGGGGGGGGAGATACGCAGTATTTT
TRBJ2-3,TRBV9,-,TRBD2,CASSALAGVNTDTQYF,TGTGCCAGCAGCGCCCTAGCGGGGGTTAACACAGATACGCAGTATTTT
TRBJ1-2,TRBV3-1,few,TRBD1,CASSQVPSVSGQGNGYTF,TGTGCCAGCAGCCAAGTACCCTCGGTTTCGGGACAGGGGAATGGCTACACCTTC
TRBJ2-5,TRBV4-3,many,TRBD1,CASSHRDRGRETQYF,TGCGCCAGCAGCCATCGGGACAGGGGGCGGGAGACCCAGTACTTC
TRBJ2-4,TRBV4-2,-,TRBD1,CASSHRQGVGDIQYF,TGTGCCAGCAGCCATAGACAGGGGGTAGGAGACATTCAGTACTTC
TRBJ2-1,TRBV7-9,many,-,CASSSNWGYNEQFF,TGTGCCAGCAGCTCTAATTGGGGCTACAATGAGCAGTTCTTC
TRBJ1-2,TRBV5-6,many,-,CASSPPTAYGYTF,TGTGCCAGCAGCCCGCCGACAGCGTATGGCTACACCTTC
TRBJ1-1,TRBV6-5,many,-,CASSPKTGFTEAFF,TGTGCCAGCAGTCCGAAAACAGGTTTCACTGAAGCTTTCTTT
TRBJ2-2,TRBV5-1,-,-,CASSRWWPGELFF,TGCGCCAGCAGCAGGTGGTGGCCCGGGGAGCTGTTTTTT
TRBJ2-2,TRBV4-1,many,TRBD1,CASSQGDRGLTGELFF,TGCGCCAGCAGCCAAGGTGACAGGGGGCTCACCGGGGAGCTGTTTTTT
TRBJ1-1,TRBV11-2,many,-,CASSLQLRMQAFF,TGTGCCAGCAGCCTTCAACTCAGGATGCAAGCTTTCTTT
TRBJ2-3,TRBV4-1,many,TRBD2,CASSQPGGASYTQYF,TGCGCCAGCAGCCAACCCGGGGGGGCCTCTTATACGCAGTATTTT
TRBJ2-1,TRBV7-3,few,TRBD2,CASSAHSGGAYNEQFF,TGTGCCAGCAGCGCACATAGCGGGGGAGCTTACAATGAGCAGTTCTTC
TRBJ2-3,TRBV30,few,-,CAWHEWGAADTQYF,TGTGCCTGGCACGAATGGGGGGCGGCAGATACGCAGTATTTT
TRBJ1-1,TRBV7-2,many,-,CASSLAFTNTEAFF,TGTGCCAGCAGCTTAGCGTTCACGAACACTGAAGCTTTCTTT
TRBJ2-5,TRBV5-1,many,-,CASSSPRAAQETQYF,TGCGCCAGCAGCAGCCCCAGGGCGGCTCAAGAGACCCAGTACTTC
TRBJ2-2,TRBV20-1,-,-,CSAGRAELNTGELFF,TGCAGTGCGGGGCGGGCGGAGTTGAACACCGGGGAGCTGTTTTTT
TRBJ2-3,TRBV5-1,few,TRBD2,CASSFGLAGTDTQYF,TGCGCCAGCAGCTTCGGACTAGCGGGCACAGATACGCAGTATTTT
TRBJ1-2,TRBV11-2,-,-,CASSSLRGRDGYTF,TGTGCCAGCAGCTCCCTCCGGGGGCGTGATGGCTACACCTTC
TRBJ2-2,TRBV5-1,-,-,CASSDRKNTGELFF,TGCGCCAGCAGTGACAGAAAGAACACCGGGGAGCTGTTTTTT
TRBJ1-1,TRBV12-3/TRBV12-4,-,-,CASSLREGPGTEAFF,TGTGCCAGCAGTTTACGCGAGGGGCCCGGGACTGAAGCTTTCTTT
TRBJ1-6,TRBV12-3/TRBV12-4,few,-,CASSTEDRNSPLHF,TGTGCCAGCAGTACCGAGGACAGAAATTCACCCCTCCACTTT
TRBJ1-4,TRBV20-1,few,-,CSARRGGEQTNEKLFF,TGCAGTGCTAGACGAGGAGGGGAGCAGACTAATGAAAAACTGTTTTTT
TRBJ2-3,TRBV21-1,few,-,CASSKGSARPTDTQYF,TGTGCCAGCAGCAAAGGGTCAGCACGCCCCACAGATACGCAGTATTTT
TRBJ1-5,TRBV12-3/TRBV12-4,many,TRBD1,CASSAQGAGNQPQHF,TGTGCCAGCAGTGCACAGGGGGCTGGAAATCAGCCCCAGCATTTT
TRBJ2-3,TRBV5-4,many,TRBD2,CASSLGSGVSTDTQYF,TGTGCCAGCAGCTTGGGGAGCGGGGTCAGCACAGATACGCAGTATTTT
TRBJ2-6,TRBV28,many,-,CATSGGPSGANVLTF,TGTGCCACCAGCGGCGGGCCCTCTGGGGCCAACGTCCTGACTTTC
TRBJ1-5,TRBV12-3/TRBV12-4,medium-sized,TRBD1,CASSQGQGVLNQPQHF,TGTGCCAGCAGTCAGGGACAGGGGGTCCTCAATCAGCCCCAGCATTTT
TRBJ1-2,TRBV28,few,TRBD1,CASSPPFGQGASNYGYTF,TGTGCCAGCAGTCCTCCATTTGGACAGGGGGCATCTAACTATGGCTACACCTTC
TRBJ1-5,TRBV19,few,TRBD1,CASTSDRGSNQPQHF,TGTGCCAGTACCTCGGACAGGGGTAGCAATCAGCCCCAGCATTTT
TRBJ2-4,TRBV7-8,few,-,CASNDMVKNIQYF,TGTGCCAGCAACGATATGGTCAAAAACATTCAGTACTTC
TRBJ2-2,TRBV6-2/TRBV6-3,few,TRBD1,CASSQTLSGTAGGELFF,TGTGCCAGCAGCCAGACCTTATCCGGGACAGCAGGCGGGGAGCTGTTTTTT
TRBJ2-3,TRBV9,few,-,CASSVVSSSDTQYF,TGTGCCAGCAGCGTAGTTTCTAGTTCGGATACGCAGTATTTT
TRBJ2-6,TRBV5-4,few,-,CASSLVGLRSGANVLTF,TGTGCCAGCAGCTTGGTAGGGCTGCGATCTGGGGCCAACGTCCTGACTTTC
TRBJ2-1,TRBV19,few,-,CATQLVGVNEQFF,TGTGCCACCCAACTTGTCGGGGTCAATGAGCAGTTCTTC
TRBJ1-3,TRBV10-3,few,-,CAISGMVSGNTIYF,TGTGCCATCAGTGGTATGGTTTCTGGAAACACCATATATTTT
TRBJ2-5,TRBV5-1,few,TRBD2,CASSVGLAGGGSQETQYF,TGCGCCAGCAGCGTGGGACTAGCGGGGGGCGGATCCCAAGAGACCCAGTACTTC
TRBJ2-3,TRBV4-1,-,TRBD2,CASSHLWGQRGGTDTQYF,TGCGCCAGCAGCCACCTATGGGGTCAGCGGGGGGGCACAGATACGCAGTATTTT
TRBJ2-7,TRBV19,many,-,CASSPASNYEQYF,TGTGCCAGTAGTCCTGCCAGCAACTACGAGCAGTACTTC
TRBJ2-2,TRBV5-1,few,TRBD1,CASSLRQGSGGELFF,TGCGCCAGCAGCTTACGACAGGGTTCAGGCGGGGAGCTGTTTTTT
TRBJ2-1,TRBV29-1,few,-,CSVEFAVWQLSSYNEQFF,TGCAGCGTTGAATTTGCCGTTTGGCAGCTGAGCTCCTACAATGAGCAGTTCTTC
TRBJ2-7,TRBV4-1,many,-,CASSLGQDIYEQYF,TGCGCCAGCAGCCTCGGGCAGGACATCTACGAGCAGTACTTC
TRBJ2-5,TRBV5-4,few,TRBD1,CASSTRQGALGETQYF,TGTGCCAGCAGCACGCGACAGGGGGCGCTGGGAGAGACCCAGTACTTC
TRBJ1-5,TRBV7-8,-,-,CASSPGFEGSNQPQHF,TGTGCCAGCAGCCCCGGTTTTGAGGGGAGCAATCAGCCCCAGCATTTT
TRBJ2-7,TRBV10-3,many,-,CAISAARPSYEQYF,TGTGCCATCAGTGCCGCGCGACCCTCCTACGAGCAGTACTTC
TRBJ2-5,TRBV12-1,-,-,CASCFVATETQYF,TGTGCCAGCTGCTTTGTTGCGACGGAGACGCAGTACTTC
TRBJ1-4,TRBV28,many,TRBD1,CASTPGQGGEKLFF,TGTGCCAGCACCCCAGGACAGGGGGGTGAAAAACTGTTTTTT
TRBJ2-7,TRBV20-1,-,-,CSAADSYVQYF,TGCAGTGCCGCTGACAGCTACGTGCAGTACTTC
TRBJ2-3,TRBV5-1,many,TRBD1,CASSRTGIGSDTQYF,TGCGCCAGCAGCCGGACAGGGATCGGCTCAGATACGCAGTATTTT
TRBJ2-1,TRBV30,few,TRBD1,CAWKGASSSYNEQFF,TGTGCCTGGAAGGGGGCTTCCAGCTCCTACAATGAGCAGTTCTTC
TRBJ1-2,TRBV9,few,TRBD1,CASSPTRDSPFNYGYTF,TGTGCCAGCAGCCCGACTCGGGACAGCCCTTTTAACTATGGCTACACCTTC
TRBJ2-3,TRBV7-6,-,TRBD2,CASSAEGFGGAGDTQYF,TGTGCCAGCAGCGCAGAGGGTTTCGGGGGGGCTGGAGATACGCAGTATTTT
TRBJ1-2,TRBV7-2,few,-,CASSLANPTGGYTF,TGTGCCAGCAGCCTCGCTAACCCCACAGGGGGCTACACCTTC
TRBJ2-1,TRBV24-1,many,TRBD1,CATAVTGGYNEQFF,TGTGCCACCGCCGTCACAGGGGGATACAATGAGCAGTTCTTC
TRBJ1-1,TRBV4-3,-,-,CASSQDGTGGNEAFF,TGCGCCAGCAGCCAAGACGGAACGGGAGGGAATGAAGCTTTCTTT
TRBJ1-5,TRBV23-1,-,-,CASSQAGKGQPQHF,TGCGCCAGCAGCCAGGCGGGGAAGGGGCAGCCCCAGCATTTT
TRBJ2-1,TRBV29-1,-,-,CSVIRPDGNEQFF,TGCAGCGTCATCAGACCCGACGGGAATGAGCAGTTCTTC
TRBJ2-7,TRBV7-7,many,TRBD2,CASSPAGSSYEQYF,TGTGCCAGCAGCCCAGCGGGGAGCTCCTACGAGCAGTACTTC
TRBJ2-1,TRBV27,many,TRBD2,CASSLARGGNNEQFF,TGTGCCAGCAGTTTAGCGCGGGGGGGTAACAATGAGCAGTTCTTC